These 25 T cell receptor beta chains came from one sample sequenced in a study of cytomegalovirus exposure and HLA in healthy donors. The PCR made use of 60 Vbeta and 13 Jbeta primers. TCRdb's table, derived via immunoSEQ multiplex PCR, lists solely in-frame clones and lacks some. The sample shows some 140,000 clones, about two thirds of them seen only once. The sample taken for sequencing was PBMCs. The receptors originated from a man aged 45-60 years in good health and CMV-seropositive.

In this sample, this clone turned up a few times. The CDR3 reads CASSGSRVQPQHF. The DNA for the CDR3 is TGTGCCAGCAGCGGCTCCAGGGTACAGCCCCAGCATTTT. The chain employs TRBV6-5 and TRBJ1-5; D may be TRBD1 (5 bases). V was clipped by 6 bases and J by 7 bases, with 13 bases between them. The V gene's germline CDR1 is MNHEY and CDR2 SVGAGI. The CDR3 length is 13 residues.

The rearrangement joins TRBV7-2 to TRBJ2-7, with TRBD1 identical over 9 bases. The V and J ends lost 5 bases and 2 bases, in that order; junction bases with no gene match: 4. Germline V lookup: CDR1 SGHTA, CDR2 FQGNSA. The CDR3 contains 14 residues. The CDR3 bases are TGTGCCAGCAGCGCCGGGACAGGGACCTACGAGCAGTACTTC. Translating it yields CASSAGTGTYEQYF.

The CDR3 nucleotides are TGTGCCAGCAGCTCCGCTGCAGGGTACGGGTCTGGGGCCAACGTCCTGACTTTC. This codes for CASSSAAGYGSGANVLTF. The chain uses TRBV7-6 and TRBJ2-6; maybe TRBD1 (5 bases). Trimming took off 4 bases at V and 1 base at J, with 17 bases between the two ends. Germline assignment: CDR1 SGHVS and CDR2 FNYEAQ. The CDR3 sequence is 18 residues long.

This chain joins TRBV11-2 and TRBJ2-1; 15 nucleotides agree with TRBD2. This CDR3 has 18 amino acids. The V gene end was trimmed by 1 base and the J gene end by 7 bases; junction bases not matched to a gene: 8. In germline, CDR1 is SGHAT, CDR2 FQNNGV. CDR3 in DNA: TGTGCCAGCAGCTTAGGGACTAGCGGGGGGGAGGCGGGTAATGAGCAGTTCTTC. Translating it yields CASSLGTSGGEAGNEQFF.

This clone was picked up one time. V usage is TRBV7-9 and J usage is TRBJ1-1, with D perhaps TRBD1 (6 bases). Germline V gene data show CDR1 as SEHNR and CDR2 as FQNEAQ (reference sequence). This CDR3 has 13 residues. The V end was cut by 5 bases, the J end by 7 bases, with 14 bases between. CDR3 sequence reads: CASSPRTDLEAFF. The CDR3 DNA is TGTGCCAGCAGCCCTCGGACAGACCTTGAAGCTTTCTTT.

This clone came up a few times. This chain links TRBV7-6 with TRBJ2-2; perhaps TRBD1 as D (5 bases). Per the germline V gene, CDR1 is SGHVS and CDR2 is FNYEAQ. The CDR3 has 16 amino acids. V was pared by 5 bases and J by 2 bases, with 15 bases between. CDR3: CASSLVPGINTGELFF. The CDR3 bases are TGTGCCAGCAGCCTCGTTCCAGGGATTAACACCGGGGAGCTGTTTTTT.

The genes are TRBV27 and TRBJ2-7; D may be TRBD2 (6 bases). The length of the CDR3 is 13 residues. Germline V lookup: CDR1 MNHEY, CDR2 SMNVEV (reference sequence). The V end was cut by 6 bases, the J end by 2 bases, with 11 bases between. The CDR3 region has the DNA TGTGCCAGCAGCCGCGGGGCAGCCTACGAGCAGTACTTC. Encoded protein: CASSRGAAYEQYF.

The chain carries TRBV11-2 and TRBJ1-2; possible D gene TRBD1, 5 bases. The ends were cut back, 2 bases at V and 6 bases at J, with 13 bases in the middle. Per germline, CDR1 SGHAT and CDR2 FQNNGV. The CDR3 runs 14 residues. The CDR3 is CASSLFGGGNGYTF. CDR3 nucleotides: TGTGCCAGCAGCTTATTTGGGGGGGGTAATGGCTACACCTTC.

This clone has just a few counts. The J gene is TRBJ2-1, the V gene TRBV5-1, with 11 bases matching TRBD2. Trimming took 0 bases from V and 8 from J; bases not matched to a gene: 7. The germline V gene encodes CDR1 SGHRS and CDR2 YFSETQ. This CDR3 comprises 16 residues. In DNA, the CDR3 is TGCGCCAGCAGCTTGGGTGGTACTAGCGGGAGTGATGAGCAGTTCTTC. Its protein product is CASSLGGTSGSDEQFF.

V is TRBV6-1 and J is TRBJ2-2; tentatively, D is TRBD1 (5 bases). The V and J ends lost 2 bases and 5 bases respectively, with 12 bases between them. The length of the CDR3 is 15 residues. Germline CDR1 reads MNHNS; CDR2 reads SASEGT. For the CDR3, the DNA is TGTGCCAGCAGTGAATTGCCAGGGCTTACCGGGGAGCTGTTTTTT. Protein product: CASSELPGLTGELFF.

This chain connects TRBV7-2 to TRBJ1-5; TRBD1 agrees at 8 bases. Losses at the gene ends were 5 bases for V and 7 bases for J; bases not matched to a gene: 7. This CDR3 is 14 amino acids long. Germline lookup yields CDR1 SGHTA and CDR2 FQGNSA. This CDR3 reads CASSQDRGGQPQHF. The CDR3, as DNA: TGTGCCAGCAGCCAAGACAGGGGCGGGCAGCCCCAGCATTTT.

This chain uses TRBV6-1 with TRBJ2-7; D unresolved. The V end lost 5 bases, the J end lost 2 bases, and 13 bases lay between the germline ends. The CDR3 consists of 14 residues. From germline, CDR1 is MNHNS and CDR2 SASEGT. CDR3 sequence: CASSYQPGAYEQYF. DNA for the CDR3: TGTGCCAGCAGTTATCAGCCCGGAGCCTACGAGCAGTACTTC.

The chain is built from TRBV7-9 and TRBJ2-5, with 7 bases identical to TRBD1. V lost 5 bases to trimming and J lost 2 bases; unmatched junction nucleotides: 8. The CDR3 runs to 15 residues. Germline V CDR1 and CDR2: SEHNR, FQNEAQ (reference sequence). Here the CDR3 reads CASSPDGRGQETQYF. The CDR3 bases are TGTGCCAGCAGCCCGGACGGCAGGGGGCAAGAGACCCAGTACTTC.

DNA of the CDR3: TGTGCCAGCAGCGTAGCGCGGAGGGAGGGCCGAAGAGGTGAGCAGTTCTTC. Its translation is CASSVARREGRRGEQFF. V gene TRBV9 combines with J gene TRBJ2-1, with 7 bases that match TRBD2. Trimming at V came to 0 bases and at J to 9 bases, leaving 15 bases not matched to a gene. The germline V gene has CDR1 SGDLS and CDR2 YYNGEE. The CDR3 length is 17 residues.

The rearrangement joins TRBV13 to TRBJ1-1, with a tentative D call TRBD1 (5 bases). Trimming took 9 bases from V and 1 from J, leaving 18 bases between them. This CDR3 is 15 amino acids long. The V gene's germline CDR1 is PRHDT and CDR2 FYEKMQ (reference sequence). The CDR3 protein is CASLTWGGWNTEAFF. The DNA for the CDR3 is TGTGCCAGTCTTACCTGGGGGGGTTGGAACACTGAAGCTTTCTTT.

The chain employs TRBV6-1 and TRBJ2-7; 7 bases are shared with TRBD1. Per germline, CDR1 MNHNS and CDR2 SASEGT. This CDR3 has 13 residues. V shed 8 bases, J shed 8 bases, and the junction held 12 bases outside the gene matches. The CDR3 bases are TGTGCCAGCGCCGGACAGGTCGTTTTAAAGCAGTACTTC. This gives the protein CASAGQVVLKQYF.

This rearrangement joins TRBV19 to TRBJ1-6; D is possibly TRBD1 (6 bases). The germline gives CDR1 LNHDA, CDR2 SQIVND (reference sequence). Trimming took 9 bases from V and 13 from J, leaving 16 bases between them. The CDR3 has 12 residues. In DNA, the CDR3 is TGTGCCAGCCGACATTCACAGGGTCCCCTCCACTTT. Translating gives CASRHSQGPLHF.

The chain has TRBV27 and TRBJ1-5; TRBD1 might be the D (5 bases). The CDR3 is 15 amino acids. Germline V gene sequence: CDR1 MNHEY, CDR2 SMNVEV (reference sequence). The ends were cut back, 6 bases at V and 7 bases at J, with 19 bases in the middle. The CDR3 region is CASSRRQGSEQPQHF. The CDR3 DNA is TGTGCCAGCAGCCGTCGGCAGGGATCAGAGCAGCCCCAGCATTTT.

The rearrangement uses TRBV11-3 and TRBJ1-1; 8 bases agree with TRBD1. Germline CDR1 reads SGHNT; CDR2 reads YENEEA. The CDR3 consists of 14 residues. V gave up 4 bases and J gave up 5 bases; unmatched junction bases: 6. The CDR3: CASSSGTGGTEAFF. CDR3 DNA sequence: TGTGCCAGCAGCTCCGGGACAGGAGGGACTGAAGCTTTCTTT.

The gene calls are TRBV5-1 and TRBJ2-1; 8 positions match TRBD2. The germline V gene encodes CDR1 SGHRS and CDR2 YFSETQ. Trimming at V came to 7 bases and at J to 0 bases, leaving 6 bases not matched to a gene. CDR3 length: 15 amino acids. The CDR3, as DNA: TGCGCCAGCGGTAGCGGGGCGAGCTCCTACAATGAGCAGTTCTTC. It specifies CASGSGASSYNEQFF. The whole variable domain, filled in from reference TRBV5-1 and TRBJ2-1, reads KAGVTQTPRYLIKTRGQQVTLSCSPISGHRSVSWYQQTPGQGLQFLFEYFSETQRNKGNFPGRFSGRQFSNSRSEMNVSTLELGDSALYLCASGSGASSYNEQFFGPGTRLTVL.

This chain links TRBV15 with TRBJ1-1; possibly TRBD1 for D (6 bases). Trimming took off 0 bases at V and 0 bases at J, with 11 bases between the two ends. CDR1 is LNHNV, CDR2 YYDKDF, per germline (reference sequence). The CDR3 is 16 amino acids. The CDR3 nucleotides are TGTGCCACCAGCAGAGATCCCGGACAGCTGAACACTGAAGCTTTCTTT. Protein product: CATSRDPGQLNTEAFF.

This clone appeared once. Distinct nucleotide sequences in the sample also encode this CDR3. The rearrangement links TRBV28 to TRBJ1-5; D ambiguous. V lost 6 bases, J lost 2 bases, and 5 bases lay in between. Germline V gives CDR1 MDHEN, CDR2 SYDVKM. There are 12 residues in the CDR3. The CDR3 DNA follows: TGTGCCAGCAGGCAGGGCAATCAGCCCCAGCATTTT. It codes for CASRQGNQPQHF.

The chain uses TRBV2 and TRBJ2-3; maybe TRBD2 (6 bases). CDR1 is SNHLY, CDR2 FYNNEI, per germline. The CDR3 loop spans 13 amino acids. V shed 5 bases and J shed 2 bases, with 8 bases lying between them. CDR3 in amino acids: CASSSGVTDTQYF. CDR3 DNA sequence: TGTGCCAGCAGTTCGGGGGTCACAGATACGCAGTATTTT. The full variable domain, rest sourced from reference TRBV2 and TRBJ2-3, is EPEVTQTPSHQVTQMGQEVILRCVPISNHLYFYWYRQILGQKVEFLVSFYNNEISEKSEIFDDQFSVERPDGSNFTLKIRSTKLEDSAMYFCASSSGVTDTQYFGPGTRLTVL.

This chain uses TRBV19 with TRBJ1-5; D call uncertain. Germline-derived CDR1 and CDR2 are LNHDA and SQIVND (reference sequence). The CDR3 is 19 residues long. The V end was cut by 3 bases, the J end by 1 base, with 22 bases between. CDR3: CASSIHAGPLGTSNQPQHF. Written as DNA, the CDR3 is TGTGCCAGTAGTATTCATGCGGGCCCGCTAGGCACCAGCAATCAGCCCCAGCATTTT.

The J gene is TRBJ2-3, the V gene TRBV4-2; D not certain. This CDR3 has 12 amino acids. V lost 0 bases to trimming and J lost 7 bases, with 5 bases between them. Germline assignment: CDR1 LGHNA and CDR2 YNFKEQ. This CDR3 reads CASSQDFNTQYF. CDR3 sequence (DNA): TGTGCCAGCAGCCAAGATTTTAATACGCAGTATTTT.